This T cell receptor beta chain was documented in a study of T cells in Graves' hyperthyroidism and ophthalmopathy. Across the study: Peripheral blood was taken when the disease was first diagnosed, before any treatment began. Broader study findings: Expanded thyroid clonotypes (above 0.001) were mostly also found in blood.

Amplified regions were TCR beta CDR3 sequences from RNA transcripts. With the HTBI primer set, the TCR CDR3 went through a first round of RT-PCR. TCRdb ran MiXCR on the multiplex PCR reads and lists one entry per CDR3 protein. The sample includes under 500,000 distinct CDR3 sequences, about an eighth of them seen just once. In the case of this clonotype: Its cognate antigen is unknown.

Each ophthalmopathy patient scored at least 3 on the Clinical Activity Score and at least 4 on NOSPECS grade, with duration under 3 months. Extraction of PBMCs used roughly 9.6 ml of fresh peripheral blood. This CDR3 spans 17 amino acids. Germline CDR1 is SNHLY and CDR2 is FYNNEI. Germline trimming cut 10 bases from V and 5 bases from J; bases unmatched to any gene: 18. Material for sequencing was blood. The clonotype was recovered from a man aged 50 to 59 with Graves' ophthalmopathy. The chain uses TRBV2 and TRBJ2-2; 8 bases line up with TRBD1. Written as DNA, the CDR3 is TGTGCCACCACTGAAGAGCCCCAGGGGGCGAGGACCGGGGAGCTGTTTTTT. Its protein product is CATTEEPQGARTGELFF.